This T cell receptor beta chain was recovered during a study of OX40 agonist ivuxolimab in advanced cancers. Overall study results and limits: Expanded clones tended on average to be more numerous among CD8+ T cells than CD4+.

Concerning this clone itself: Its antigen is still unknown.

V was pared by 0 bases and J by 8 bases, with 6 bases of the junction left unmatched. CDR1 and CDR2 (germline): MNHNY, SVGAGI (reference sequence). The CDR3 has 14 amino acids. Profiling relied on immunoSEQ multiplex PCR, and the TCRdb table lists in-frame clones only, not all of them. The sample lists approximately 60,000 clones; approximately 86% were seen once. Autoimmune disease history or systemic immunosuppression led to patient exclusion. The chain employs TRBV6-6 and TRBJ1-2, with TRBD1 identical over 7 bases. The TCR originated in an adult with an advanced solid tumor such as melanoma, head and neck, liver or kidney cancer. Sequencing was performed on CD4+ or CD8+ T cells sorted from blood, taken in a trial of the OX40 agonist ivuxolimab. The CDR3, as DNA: TGTGCCAGCAGTTACTCTGGACAGGAGAAGGGCTACACCTTC. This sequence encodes CASSYSGQEKGYTF.